A single T cell receptor (beta chain) is shown here with its context. Clones were read by immunoSEQ multiplex PCR, and TCRdb kept only the in-frame ones, dropping some. The sample shows about 40,000 clones, about 91% of them seen only once. The source of the sample is a study of T cell changes during pregnancy in multiple sclerosis. CDR3 size: 14 residues. Trimming shortened V by 2 bases and J by 6 bases, and 11 bases separated the two germline ends. Germline CDR1 is MNHEY and CDR2 is SMNVEV (reference sequence). This chain links TRBV27 with TRBJ1-5; D gene ambiguous. The receptor's source is a female donor with multiple sclerosis, enrolled in a pregnancy study. Sample: CD4+ T cells from peripheral blood mononuclear cells, taken before pregnancy. CDR3 sequence reads: CASSLTLGVQPQHF. The CDR3 bases are TGTGCCAGCAGTTTAACCTTGGGCGTTCAGCCCCAGCATTTT.